These T cell receptor beta chains were read from a single sample in a study of identical twins. MiXCR, applied by TCRdb to the 5' RACE reads, yields one record per CDR3 protein. The sample records some 440,000 distinct CDR3 sequences, approximately 24% being singletons. In addition, the sample was reused for a study of T cells expressing NK-cell markers.

Specimen: CD4+ T cells sorted from blood. The receptors stem from a woman in her late teens or twenties in good health. Both conserved end residues are part of each CDR3. D genes are given only for firm matches. Clone size is stated in some rows and not others, as once, few, many or a class when expanded.

D gene	V gene	clone size	J gene	CDR3 DNA	CDR3 protein
TRBD2	TRBV2	NA	TRBJ2-1	TGTGCCAGCACGTCTAGCGGACCCTACAATGAGCAGTTCTTC	CASTSSGPYNEQFF
NA	TRBV4-3	NA	TRBJ2-7	TGCGCCAGCAGCCAACGGGCGGAAGCCTCCTACGAGCAGTACTTC	CASSQRAEASYEQYF
TRBD2	TRBV5-1	NA	TRBJ2-1	TGCGCCAGCAGCCCGCCGGCGGCTAGCGGAAACAATGAGCAGTTCTTC	CASSPPAASGNNEQFF
NA	TRBV9	few	TRBJ2-1	TGTGCCAGCAGCACGGGACATTACAATGAGCAGTTCTTC	CASSTGHYNEQFF
TRBD1	TRBV30	few	TRBJ1-4	TGTGCCTACCGGGACAGGGATGAAAAACTGTTTTTT	CAYRDRDEKLFF
NA	TRBV7-2	few	TRBJ2-3	TGTGCCAGCAGCTTACAAGGCGGAATCACAGATACGCAGTATTTT	CASSLQGGITDTQYF
NA	TRBV12-3/TRBV12-4	few	TRBJ2-3	TGTGCCAGCATAACCGGGACTAGCACAGATACGCAGTATTTT	CASITGTSTDTQYF
NA	TRBV7-9	many	TRBJ2-3	TGTGCCAGCAGCCGGAACTCTTTACGGTTCGATACGCAGTATTTT	CASSRNSLRFDTQYF
NA	TRBV7-2	NA	TRBJ2-3	TGTGCCAGCAGCTCGCAGGGGGGGCCGGGCACAGATACGCAGTATTTT	CASSSQGGPGTDTQYF
TRBD1	TRBV29-1	few	TRBJ1-2	TGCAGCGTTGAGGGACAGGGGGCACGAGGCTACACCTTC	CSVEGQGARGYTF
NA	TRBV6-2/TRBV6-3	NA	TRBJ2-7	TGTGCCAGCAGTTACGTTCATAGAGGCAGCGAGCAGTACTTC	CASSYVHRGSEQYF
NA	TRBV27	few	TRBJ2-7	TGTGCCAGCAAAACGACAGACTCCTACGAGCAGTACTTC	CASKTTDSYEQYF
NA	TRBV10-3	few	TRBJ1-1	TGTGCCATCAGTGACCCCCGGGGAAACACTGAAGCTTTCTTT	CAISDPRGNTEAFF
NA	TRBV11-3	NA	TRBJ2-1	TGTGCCAGCAGTTACTCACCTAGTGAGCAGTTCTTC	CASSYSPSEQFF
NA	TRBV29-1	NA	TRBJ2-3	TGCAGCGCCGGTACCGGGACGGGAACAGATACGCAGTATTTT	CSAGTGTGTDTQYF
TRBD1	TRBV10-2	few	TRBJ2-2	TGCGCCAGCGGGGCCCAGGGGGTCGGGGAGCTGTTTTTT	CASGAQGVGELFF
NA	TRBV6-1	NA	TRBJ2-7	TGTGCCAGCGGGAGGGGGGAACTAACCTACGAGCAGTACTTC	CASGRGELTYEQYF
NA	TRBV12-3/TRBV12-4	NA	TRBJ1-3	TGTGCCAGTCAGCGAAGCTCTGGAAACACCATATATTTT	CASQRSSGNTIYF
TRBD1	TRBV20-1	NA	TRBJ2-3	TGCAGTGCTTCGCTAAGGACAGGGAGCTGGTTCTCGCAGTATTTT	CSASLRTGSWFSQYF
NA	TRBV5-1	NA	TRBJ1-2	TGCGCCAGCAGCCTGGACAGTCTCTATGGCTACACCTTC	CASSLDSLYGYTF
TRBD2	TRBV6-5	NA	TRBJ2-5	TGTGCCAGCAGTTACTCTTCGCGGGGGGAGACCCAGTACTTC	CASSYSSRGETQYF
NA	TRBV5-1	few	TRBJ1-2	TGCGCCAGCAGCTTCTTCCCCAACTATGGCTACACCTTC	CASSFFPNYGYTF
NA	TRBV7-9	few	TRBJ1-1	TGTGCCAGCAGTCCGGGGACCCAGAACACTGAAGCTTTCTTT	CASSPGTQNTEAFF